The TCR beta chain under discussion was sequenced for a study of OX40 agonist ivuxolimab in advanced cancers. Across the study: Participants averaged approximately 65 years of age (range about 23 to 79) and were roughly 80% male. One patient with hepatocellular carcinoma and two with cutaneous melanoma, three in all, had partial responses.

Concerning this clone: Antigen: not known.

Assay: immunoSEQ multiplex PCR; the TCRdb copy retains only in-frame clones and omits some. The repertoire holds over 70,000 clones, with roughly 89% as singletons. General study findings and limits: CD8+ T cells were the subset that, on average, had more expanded clones than CD4+. Specificity for antigen went undetermined in the expanded peripheral T cells.

The input for sequencing was CD4+ or CD8+ T cells sorted from blood, taken in a trial of the OX40 agonist ivuxolimab. This clonotype was obtained from an adult with an advanced solid tumor such as melanoma, head and neck, liver or kidney cancer.

The CDR3 DNA sequence: TGTGCCAGCAGTCCCTCGACCTACGAGCAGTACTTC. Translation gives CASSPSTYEQYF. The chain carries TRBV27 and TRBJ2-7, with D uncertain. This CDR3 spans 12 amino acids. Trimming stripped 5 bases from V and 2 bases from J, with 7 bases between. The germline V gene has CDR1 MNHEY and CDR2 SMNVEV (reference sequence).